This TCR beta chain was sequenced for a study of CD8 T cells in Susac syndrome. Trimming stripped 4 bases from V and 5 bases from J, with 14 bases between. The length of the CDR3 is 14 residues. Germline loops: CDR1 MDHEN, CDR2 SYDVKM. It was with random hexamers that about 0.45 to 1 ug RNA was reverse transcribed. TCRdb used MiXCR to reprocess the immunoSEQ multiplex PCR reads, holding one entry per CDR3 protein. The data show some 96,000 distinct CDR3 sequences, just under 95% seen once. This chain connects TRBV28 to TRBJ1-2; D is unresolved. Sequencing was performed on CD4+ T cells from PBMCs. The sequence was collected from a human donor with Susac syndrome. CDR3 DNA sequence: TGTGCCAGCAGTTATCCCGCAGGTACTTATGGCTACACCTTC. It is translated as CASSYPAGTYGYTF.